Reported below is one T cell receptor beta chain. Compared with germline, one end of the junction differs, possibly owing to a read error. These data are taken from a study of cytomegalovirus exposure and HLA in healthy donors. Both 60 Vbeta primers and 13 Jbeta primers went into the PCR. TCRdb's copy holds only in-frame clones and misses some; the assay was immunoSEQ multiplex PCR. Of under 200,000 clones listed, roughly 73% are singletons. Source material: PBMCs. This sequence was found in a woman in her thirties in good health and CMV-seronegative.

This CDR3 is CASSVTSGGAGGEQFF. DNA of the CDR3: TGTGCCAGCAGCGTAACGAGCGGGGGGGCCGGTGGTGAGCAGTTCTTC. The V and J genes are TRBV7-3 and TRBJ2-1; 10 bases agree with TRBD2. This CDR3 region has 16 residues. Germline CDR1 SGHTA, CDR2 FQGTGA.